Below, 27 T cell receptor beta chains from the same sample are listed, as sequenced in a study of T-cell reconstitution after alpha-beta-depleted transplantation in children (dated by TCRdb to the mid-2010s). The treatment or condition label, read with the paper, signifies: allogeneic hematopoietic cell transplantation with graft depleted of TCRalphabeta T cells and CD19 B cells. Library method: PCR. The sequencing machine was an Illumina HiSeq 2500. To normalize quantification of the TCRbeta repertoire, the TCR libraries were built with molecular barcoding that relied on unique molecular identifiers. TCRdb reanalyzed the raw reads on its own, using fastp at Q25 for trimming and MiXCR for clone calling, and kept in-frame beta chains. Each record represents a unique CDR3 protein, reported with the most common genes and DNA among its rows. This sample holds just over 950,000 distinct CDR3 sequences; about 31% were observed only once. Together, the top ten hold 25% to 35% of the sample.

The material was PBMCs, mostly from graft donor cells, obtained 360 days after TCRalphabeta/CD19-depleted stem cell transplant. These receptors were obtained from a boy younger than two who had a stem cell transplant for SCID, so the T cells may come from the graft donor.

This clonotype appeared a few times. The rearrangement uses TRBV20-1 and TRBJ2-1; D call uncertain. Per the germline V gene, CDR1 is DFQATT and CDR2 is SNEGSKA (reference sequence). The CDR3 has 14 amino acids. Trimming cost V 3 bases and J 1 base, with 10 bases left between them. The DNA for the CDR3 is TGCAGTGCTAGGACTTCTCGGTCCTACAATGAGCAGTTCTTC. It specifies CSARTSRSYNEQFF.

This clonotype was detected a few times. The CDR3 nucleotides read TGTGCCAGCAGCCAGGGCGGACTAGCGCCAGATACGCAGTATTTT. Its protein product is CASSQGGLAPDTQYF. V usage is TRBV4-2 and J usage is TRBJ2-3; 9 bases agree with TRBD2. After removal of 3 bases from V and 4 bases from J, the junction contained 5 bases not matched to a gene. The CDR3 is made up of 15 amino acids. The germline V gene encodes CDR1 LGHNA and CDR2 YNFKEQ.

The rearrangement uses TRBV9 and TRBJ2-3; D is uncertain. CDR1 is SGDLS and CDR2 is YYNGEE in the germline V gene. Trimming took 0 bases from V and 3 from J, leaving 8 bases between them. The CDR3 has 14 amino acids. CDR3 residues: CASSVGWVTDTQYF. In DNA, the CDR3 is TGTGCCAGCAGCGTAGGGTGGGTGACAGATACGCAGTATTTT.

The chain joins TRBV5-1 to TRBJ2-1; maybe TRBD2 (6 bases). V was trimmed by 4 bases and J by 0 bases, leaving 23 bases between them. CDR3 length equals 19 residues. In germline, CDR1 is SGHRS, CDR2 YFSETQ. The CDR3 sequence is CASSTPTRTGQRSYNEQFF. CDR3 DNA: TGCGCCAGCAGCACCCCGACTAGGACTGGCCAACGCTCCTACAATGAGCAGTTCTTC. Full variable domain (missing parts from reference TRBV5-1 and TRBJ2-1): KAGVTQTPRYLIKTRGQQVTLSCSPISGHRSVSWYQQTPGQGLQFLFEYFSETQRNKGNFPGRFSGRQFSNSRSEMNVSTLELGDSALYLCASSTPTRTGQRSYNEQFFGPGTRLTVL.

The genes are TRBV5-1 and TRBJ2-1; the D is unclear. The CDR3 runs 15 residues. Deletions cut 0 bases from V and 3 bases from J, with 10 bases between. The germline V gene has CDR1 SGHRS and CDR2 YFSETQ. For the CDR3, the DNA is TGCGCCAGCAGCTTGGCGACTCCGCTCTACAATGAGCAGTTCTTC. Translation: CASSLATPLYNEQFF.

The chain uses TRBV28 and TRBJ2-7; 7 positions agree with TRBD1. With V trimmed by 4 bases and J by 0 bases, 9 bases remained unmatched. The germline V gene encodes CDR1 MDHEN and CDR2 SYDVKM. This CDR3 spans 16 amino acids. CDR3 sequence (DNA): TGTGCCAGCAGTTCCTGGACAGGAGTCTTCTCCTACGAGCAGTACTTC. It is translated as CASSSWTGVFSYEQYF.

This clonotype turned up a few times. V usage is TRBV6-1 and J usage is TRBJ2-6; weak D call: TRBD1 (6 bases). This CDR3 spans 16 amino acids. Germline values: CDR1 MNHNS, CDR2 SASEGT. V shed 6 bases and J shed 1 base, with 13 bases lying between them. The chain's CDR3 is CASSSGQSSGANVLTF. CDR3 sequence (DNA): TGTGCCAGCAGCTCCGGACAGTCGTCTGGGGCCAACGTCCTGACTTTC.

This sequence joins TRBV18 and TRBJ1-4; D remains unclear. The V gene lost 0 bases and the J gene lost 8 bases, with 13 bases spanning the gap. Looked up from germline, CDR1 is KGHSH and CDR2 is LQKENI. This CDR3 comprises 15 residues. The CDR3 DNA reads TGTGCCAGCTCACCACCGATGGCCCAAGGGGAAAAACTGTTTTTT. This gives the protein CASSPPMAQGEKLFF.

This chain uses TRBV28 with TRBJ1-2, with D possibly matching TRBD1 (5 bases). V was trimmed by 1 base and J by 4 bases, leaving 10 bases between them. CDR3 length equals 14 residues. The germline gives CDR1 MDHEN, CDR2 SYDVKM. The CDR3 DNA is TGTGCCAGCAGTTTATTGCCCGACAGCTATGGCTACACCTTC. Protein sequence: CASSLLPDSYGYTF.

This clonotype was counted between two and nine times. The chain has TRBV20-1 and TRBJ2-1, with 9 bases matching TRBD2. The CDR3 totals 15 residues. Trimming cost V 2 bases and J 9 bases; bases outside gene matches: 11. In germline, CDR1 is DFQATT, CDR2 SNEGSKA (reference sequence). The CDR3 nucleotides read TGCAGTGCTAGAAGCGGGGGGCACCGTTTGGGTGAGCAGTTCTTC. It codes for CSARSGGHRLGEQFF.

This clonotype was counted a few times. The chain has TRBV7-6 and TRBJ2-1; D ambiguous. Germline lookup yields CDR1 SGHVS and CDR2 FNYEAQ. V lost 6 bases and J 3 bases, leaving 12 bases between the germline ends. This CDR3 is built from 14 residues. This chain's CDR3 is CASSPLGVYNEQFF. The CDR3 DNA sequence: TGTGCCAGCAGTCCACTTGGCGTCTACAATGAGCAGTTCTTC.

This rearrangement joins TRBV6-5 to TRBJ2-7; TRBD2 matches 7 bases. The CDR3 loop spans 15 amino acids. Germline loops: CDR1 MNHEY, CDR2 SVGAGI. With V trimmed by 2 bases and J by 4 bases, 8 bases remained unmatched. CDR3 region: CASSYGAGGTYEQYF. The CDR3 coding sequence is TGTGCCAGCAGTTACGGAGCCGGGGGGACGTACGAGCAGTACTTC.

This clonotype was counted between two and nine times. The chain has TRBV3-1 and TRBJ2-1, with 8 nucleotides matching TRBD1. This CDR3 is built from 16 residues. Germline V CDR1 and CDR2: LGHDT, YNNKEL (reference sequence). Trimming removed 5 bases from V and 6 bases from J; junction bases left unmatched: 12. CDR3 in amino acids: CASSASQGGVRNEQFF. The DNA of the CDR3 is TGTGCCAGCAGCGCGTCACAGGGGGGAGTGCGCAATGAGCAGTTCTTC.

The V gene is TRBV5-5, the J gene TRBJ1-4; D call uncertain. Germline assignment: CDR1 SGHKS and CDR2 YYEKEE (reference sequence). CDR3 length: 13 amino acids. V was trimmed by 1 base and J by 8 bases, leaving 9 bases between them. The chain's CDR3 is CASSLIGSEKLFF. DNA of the CDR3: TGTGCCAGCAGCTTGATAGGGAGCGAAAAACTGTTTTTT.

The V gene is TRBV5-1, the J gene TRBJ2-1; D is possibly TRBD2 (7 bases). CDR1 is SGHRS and CDR2 is YFSETQ in the germline V gene. There are 16 residues in the CDR3. Trimming took off 4 bases at V and 0 bases at J, with 14 bases between the two ends. The CDR3 DNA reads as TGCGCCAGCAGCCGCGGGGGCCAGTACTCCTACAATGAGCAGTTCTTC. This encodes CASSRGGQYSYNEQFF.

CDR3 in amino acids: CAWSVRHTTSYEQYF. The CDR3 DNA reads TGTGCCTGGAGTGTACGACACACCACATCCTACGAGCAGTACTTC. The chain couples TRBV30 to TRBJ2-7; D is ambiguous. CDR3 length equals 15 residues. V was pared by 0 bases and J by 1 base, with 13 bases between. Germline values: CDR1 GTSNPN, CDR2 SVGIG (reference sequence).

This clonotype has a count of ten or more. The rearrangement uses TRBV5-1 and TRBJ2-6; D is undetermined. With 0 bases removed from V and 2 bases from J, the gap between germline ends came to 12 bases. Looked up from germline, CDR1 is SGHRS and CDR2 is YFSETQ. The CDR3 runs to 17 residues. In nucleotides, the CDR3 is TGCGCCAGCAGCTTGGTTGGCAGCCAAACTGGGGCCAACGTCCTGACTTTC. It specifies CASSLVGSQTGANVLTF.

The chain combines TRBV5-1 with TRBJ2-6, with 9 bases lining up with TRBD1. The trim removed 0 bases at V and 4 bases at J, leaving 2 bases unmatched. The CDR3 contains 16 residues. Germline lookup yields CDR1 SGHRS and CDR2 YFSETQ. The CDR3 DNA reads as TGCGCCAGCAGCTTGGGGGACAGGGCCGGGGCCAACGTCCTGACTTTC. Its protein product is CASSLGDRAGANVLTF.

This clonotype was detected many times. V is TRBV9 and J is TRBJ2-1; a weak D match, TRBD2 (6 bases). V was trimmed by 0 bases and J by 6 bases, leaving 16 bases between them. This CDR3 is 16 amino acids long. From germline, CDR1 is SGDLS and CDR2 YYNGEE. CDR3 coding DNA: TGTGCCAGCAGCGTAGGGGGACTTCGGGGCATCAATGAGCAGTTCTTC. Residues: CASSVGGLRGINEQFF.

The V and J genes are TRBV6-2 or TRBV6-3 and TRBJ2-3, with 8 bases lining up with TRBD1. CDR1 and CDR2 (germline): MNHEY, SVGEGT. This CDR3 spans 15 amino acids. The V segment lost 5 bases and the J segment 2 bases; nucleotides outside the gene matches: 6. The CDR3 bases are TGTGCCAGCAGTGTCAGGGGGCACCACACAGATACGCAGTATTTT. Translation gives CASSVRGHHTDTQYF.

CDR3 nucleotides: TGTGCCAGCAGTCGGACAGCCACCCAACAAGAGACCCAGTACTTC. Residues: CASSRTATQQETQYF. This sequence joins TRBV6-1 and TRBJ2-5, with TRBD1 as a possible D gene (6 bases). From germline, CDR1 is MNHNS and CDR2 SASEGT. The CDR3 consists of 15 residues. V gave up 5 bases and J gave up 2 bases, with 15 bases separating them.

This clonotype was detected only a few times. V is TRBV11-1 and J is TRBJ1-4; 9 bases fit TRBD1. The CDR3 contains 18 residues. J was trimmed by 6 bases and V by 5 bases; bases with no gene match: 16. Germline assignment: CDR1 SGHAT and CDR2 FQDESV (reference sequence). CDR3 region: CASSLSDLRDREDEKLFF. CDR3 nucleotide sequence: TGTGCCAGCAGCCTATCGGACCTCCGGGACAGGGAGGATGAAAAACTGTTTTTT.

This clonotype came up a few times. The rearrangement links TRBV12-5 to TRBJ1-6; D is undetermined. With 5 bases removed from V and 6 bases from J, the gap between germline ends came to 8 bases. CDR3 size: 13 residues. Germline-derived CDR1 and CDR2 are LGHNT and FRNRAP. CDR3 nucleotides: TGTGCTAGTGGTGGACGGGTTAATTCACCCCTCCACTTT. Its protein product is CASGGRVNSPLHF.

This clonotype was counted ten times or more. V is TRBV28 and J is TRBJ2-1, with D hard to call. V was pared by 2 bases and J by 10 bases, with 6 bases between. CDR1 is MDHEN and CDR2 is SYDVKM in the germline V gene. CDR3 length: 11 residues. The DNA for the CDR3 is TGTGCCAGCAGTTTAGACGGGGAGCAGTTCTTC. It codes for CASSLDGEQFF.

The J gene is TRBJ2-2, the V gene TRBV24-1; D possibly corresponds to TRBD1 (7 bases). The CDR3 is 16 residues long. Germline CDR1 reads KGHDR; CDR2 reads SFDVKD. The germline V and J ends were trimmed by 10 bases and 1 base, with 18 bases remaining between them. DNA for the CDR3: TGTGCCACTCAGGGCGCGGGACAGCAGAACACCGGGGAGCTGTTTTTT. Amino acid sequence: CATQGAGQQNTGELFF.

The V and J genes are TRBV11-1 and TRBJ2-5; 9 bases match TRBD1. Unmatched junction bases numbered 19, after V lost 5 bases and J lost 6 bases. CDR1 and CDR2 (germline): SGHAT, FQDESV (reference sequence). The CDR3 sequence is 18 residues long. This CDR3 reads CASSLAKMRDREPKTQYF. The CDR3 coding sequence is TGTGCCAGCAGCCTGGCTAAGATGAGGGACAGGGAACCAAAGACCCAGTACTTC.

In this sample, this clonotype turned up a few times. CDR3 sequence: CASSWGAGGPKNIQYF. The CDR3 DNA sequence: TGTGCCAGTAGCTGGGGCGCAGGGGGTCCCAAAAACATTCAGTACTTC. The chain recombines TRBV19 with TRBJ2-4; TRBD1 agrees at 7 bases. The CDR3 spans 16 residues. Trimming took 6 bases from V and 2 from J; bases not matched to a gene: 10. Per germline, CDR1 LNHDA and CDR2 SQIVND (reference sequence).